There are a few counts of the clone carrying this T cell receptor (beta chain). The target antigen is unknown. Reverse transcription of all isolated RNA meant that expressed TCRB transcripts were sequenced. The protocol was immunoSEQ multiplex PCR, while the TCRdb copy is restricted to in-frame clones and leaves out a portion. Here the sample spans hundreds of thousands of clones, about 12% being singletons. The sample comes from a study of beta chain features in type 1 diabetes. Broader study findings: Among type 1 diabetes patients, VDJ junctions had fewer insertions and more deletions. Compared with healthy donors, patients appeared to share more similar naive, central memory and regulatory TCRB repertoires.

The CDR3 is made up of 13 amino acids. In germline, CDR1 is MNHEY, CDR2 SMNVEV (reference sequence). Between the trimmed V and J ends, which lost 7 bases and 5 bases, there was a span of 13 bases. This chain joins TRBV27 and TRBJ2-3, with TRBD2 as a possible D gene (6 bases). The source material was naive CD4+ T cells from blood. This TCR was recovered from a man aged 18 to 29 in good health. As DNA, the CDR3 is TGTGCCAGCACCTACCCCGGGGGAGATACGCAGTATTTT. Translated: CASTYPGGDTQYF.